Reported below is one T cell receptor beta chain. The data were taken from a study of T cells expressing NK-cell markers. TCRdb re-called the 5' RACE reads and shows each CDR3 protein once, DNA omitted. This listing includes roughly 450,000 distinct CDR3 sequences. The receptor was derived from a woman aged 50 to 65 in good health. The specimen was blood T cells: a sorted CD56 or NKG2C T cell subset, CD4+ or CD8+ T cells, or bulk PBMC T cells (not recorded which).

CDR3 sequence reads: CASSPPGGGTTDTQYF. This chain uses TRBV5-1 with TRBJ2-3; TCRdb returns TRBD2, unconfirmable since there is no DNA. Per germline, CDR1 SGHRS and CDR2 YFSETQ. The CDR3 totals 16 residues. The whole variable domain, remainder taken from reference TRBV5-1 and TRBJ2-3, is KAGVTQTPRYLIKTRGQQVTLSCSPISGHRSVSWYQQTPGQGLQFLFEYFSETQRNKGNFPGRFSGRQFSNSRSEMNVSTLELGDSALYLCASSPPGGGTTDTQYFGPGTRLTVL.